This entry lists 17 T cell receptor beta chains sequenced from one sample in a study of blood T cell repertoires in COVID-19. Clones were sequenced by immunoSEQ multiplex PCR, and TCRdb holds only the in-frame ones, with some missing. The sample has around 250,000 clones, 65% to 85% seen once. The sample was peripheral blood. These receptor sequences come from a man aged 45-65 years with active or convalescent COVID-19.

Turning to this clone: Within the sample, other DNA sequences also encode this same CDR3. This chain links TRBV5-1 with TRBJ2-7, with 9 bases lining up with TRBD1. CDR1 and CDR2 from the germline V gene are SGHRS and YFSETQ. This CDR3 is 15 amino acids long. Trimming removed 0 bases from V and 3 bases from J; junction bases left unmatched: 4. The CDR3 sequence: CASSLAGTGSYEQYF. The CDR3 DNA reads TGCGCCAGCAGCTTGGCGGGGACAGGGAGCTACGAGCAGTACTTC.

The chain employs TRBV30 and TRBJ1-2; D not resolved. The germline gives CDR1 GTSNPN, CDR2 SVGIG (reference sequence). The CDR3 loop spans 12 amino acids. V lost 1 base and J 8 bases, leaving 11 bases between the germline ends. This CDR3 reads CAWSAGSMGYTF. CDR3 bases: TGTGCCTGGAGTGCGGGTTCGATGGGCTACACCTTC.

The chain recombines TRBV19 with TRBJ1-5; 7 bases are shared with TRBD1. Trimming removed 5 bases from V and 1 base from J; junction bases left unmatched: 5. CDR1 and CDR2 (germline): LNHDA, SQIVND (reference sequence). There are 15 residues in the CDR3. This CDR3 is CASSLLDRSNQPQHF. Written as DNA, the CDR3 is TGTGCCAGTAGTCTGCTGGACAGGAGCAATCAGCCCCAGCATTTT.

The chain recombines TRBV28 with TRBJ1-1; perhaps TRBD1 as D (6 bases). The CDR3 runs to 17 residues. V shed 5 bases and J shed 2 bases, with 21 bases lying between them. Germline CDR1 reads MDHEN; CDR2 reads SYDVKM. CDR3 region: CASSPFPTGWVNTEAFF. The CDR3 DNA reads as TGTGCCAGCAGTCCCTTCCCCACAGGGTGGGTTAACACTGAAGCTTTCTTT.

Here the CDR3 DNA reads TGTGCCAGCAGTCGGGCGGGAGATACGCAGTATTTT. It yields the protein CASSRAGDTQYF. The gene calls are TRBV5-4 and TRBJ2-3; a weak D match, TRBD2 (5 bases). V lost 5 bases and J lost 5, with 9 bases in between. Germline CDR1 SGHNT, CDR2 YYREEE (reference sequence). The length of the CDR3 is 12 residues.

The chain uses TRBV29-1 and TRBJ2-5, with 7 bases lining up with TRBD2. The CDR3 has 13 amino acids. Trimming removed 4 bases from V and 5 bases from J; junction bases left unmatched: 7. Germline lookup yields CDR1 SQVTM and CDR2 ANQGSEA. In nucleotides, the CDR3 is TGCAGCGTTGGGGCTCTCGGGAGGGAGACCCAGTACTTC. Its translation is CSVGALGRETQYF.

A single count supports this clone. The gene calls are TRBV27 and TRBJ2-2; D remains ambiguous. The CDR3 is made up of 13 amino acids. Per germline, CDR1 MNHEY and CDR2 SMNVEV (reference sequence). Deletions cut 3 bases from V and 3 bases from J, with 5 bases between. The DNA for the CDR3 is TGTGCCAGCAGTTTTCCCTACACCGGGGAGCTGTTTTTT. Translation: CASSFPYTGELFF.

The chain couples TRBV6-5 to TRBJ2-4; TRBD2 aligns across 7 bases. This CDR3 region has 11 residues. The germline gives CDR1 MNHEY, CDR2 SVGAGI. Unmatched junction bases numbered 9, after V lost 6 bases and J lost 16 bases. CDR3 nucleotide sequence: TGTGCCAGCAGCCGGGGGGACTATCCCTACTTC. This sequence encodes CASSRGDYPYF.

The V gene is TRBV18, the J gene TRBJ1-1; the match to TRBD1 covers 9 bases. The trim removed 6 bases at V and 1 base at J, leaving 9 bases unmatched. CDR1 is KGHSH, CDR2 LQKENI, per germline. The CDR3 length is 16 residues. The CDR3 here is CASSPLDRGQNTEAFF. The CDR3, as DNA: TGTGCCAGCTCGCCTTTGGACAGGGGACAGAACACTGAAGCTTTCTTT.

The chain carries TRBV5-1 and TRBJ1-2; D ambiguous. Trimming left V 4 bases short and J 7 bases short, with 14 bases between. The CDR3 has 13 amino acids. CDR1 and CDR2 (germline): SGHRS, YFSETQ. The CDR3 loop is CASSPRELGGYTF. The DNA of the CDR3 is TGCGCCAGCAGCCCGAGGGAGTTGGGTGGCTACACCTTC.

This clone occurred once. The J gene is TRBJ1-5, the V gene TRBV7-8, with 7 bases lining up with TRBD1. J lost 7 bases, V lost 4 bases, and 7 bases had no gene match. This CDR3 has 14 amino acids. Germline CDR1 reads SGHVS; CDR2 reads FQNEAQ. The CDR3 region is CASSSQTGRQPQHF. Here the CDR3 DNA reads TGTGCCAGCAGCTCCCAGACAGGGCGCCAGCCCCAGCATTTT.

The chain joins TRBV20-1 to TRBJ1-1, with D uncertain. Germline values: CDR1 DFQATT, CDR2 SNEGSKA (reference sequence). The CDR3 runs 11 residues. Trimming cost V 3 bases and J 5 bases, with 7 bases left between them. CDR3 in DNA: TGCAGTGCTAGGGGGAGGACTGAAGCTTTCTTT. Its protein is CSARGRTEAFF.

The chain has TRBV3-1 (or the pseudogene TRBV3-2) and TRBJ1-2; a possible D gene is TRBD1 (6 bases). The germline CDR1 and CDR2 sequences are LGHDT and YNNKEL (reference sequence). Trimming left V 3 bases short and J 9 bases short, with 17 bases between. The CDR3 contains 14 residues. CDR3 sequence (DNA): TGTGCCAGCAGCCAGGGTCAACAGGGTTTTAGCTACACCTTC. Amino acid sequence: CASSQGQQGFSYTF.

This clone was detected once. This sequence joins TRBV11-2 and TRBJ1-6; D is unclear. CDR1 is SGHAT and CDR2 is FQNNGV in the germline V gene. This CDR3 contains 15 residues. The V end lost 2 bases, the J end lost 7 bases, and 12 bases lay between the germline ends. CDR3 sequence: CASSLFEGRNSPLHF. As DNA, the CDR3 is TGTGCCAGCAGCTTATTTGAGGGAAGAAATTCACCCCTCCACTTT. Full variable domain (outside the CDR3, taken from reference TRBV11-2 and TRBJ1-6): EAGVAQSPRYKIIEKRQSVAFWCNPISGHATLYWYQQILGQGPKLLIQFQNNGVVDDSQLPKDRFSAERLKGVDSTLKIQPAKLEDSAVYLCASSLFEGRNSPLHFGNGTRLTVT.

The V and J genes are TRBV5-1 and TRBJ2-5; 9 nucleotides match TRBD1. CDR1 and CDR2 (germline): SGHRS, YFSETQ. This CDR3 has 15 amino acids. V was pared by 4 bases and J by 6 bases, with 10 bases of the junction left unmatched. This CDR3 reads CASSPGQGIGKTQYF. The DNA for the CDR3 is TGCGCCAGCAGCCCGGGACAGGGTATCGGGAAGACCCAGTACTTC.

The chain carries TRBV28 and TRBJ2-7, with 7 bases fitting TRBD1. Germline-derived CDR1 and CDR2 are MDHEN and SYDVKM. The V segment lost 6 bases and the J segment 5 bases; nucleotides outside the gene matches: 7. The length of the CDR3 is 13 residues. In DNA form, the CDR3 reads TGTGCCAGCAGCATGCAGGGGGTAAACGAGCAGTACTTC. It encodes CASSMQGVNEQYF.

The genes are TRBV29-1 and TRBJ1-1; no clear D gene. Between the trimmed V and J ends, which lost 7 bases and 1 base, there was a span of 10 bases. This CDR3 is 12 amino acids long. Germline CDR1 is SQVTM and CDR2 is ANQGSEA. CDR3 in DNA: TGCAGCGCCGAGGGCGGGAACACTGAAGCTTTCTTT. This codes for CSAEGGNTEAFF. The complete variable domain, with remaining parts taken from reference TRBV29-1 and TRBJ1-1, reads SAVISQKPSRDICQRGTSLTIQCQVDSQVTMMFWYRQQPGQSLTLIATANQGSEATYESGFVIDKFPISRPNLTFSTLTVSNMSPEDSSIYLCSAEGGNTEAFFGQGTRLTVV.